This T cell receptor beta chain was sequenced during a study of identical twins (dated by TCRdb to about 2016). Describing the broader study: The study deep-sequenced TCR alpha and beta repertoires from monozygotic twins, unrelated adults of various ages and cord blood to test whether fetal clonotypes persist. To rule out contamination, replicate twin experiments were performed at different times with different library preparation protocols. Summary of the overall study and its limitations: Abundant cord blood beta clonotypes carried fewer insertions; young adult naive repertoires showed a weaker similar trend, while memory repertoires showed none. The excess sharing between twins in beta out-of-frame sequences was weaker because fewer shared sequences reduced the signal-to-noise ratio. Zero-insertion analyses could be partly confounded by invariant T cells such as MAIT and iNKT, although diverse VJ usage argued against such confounding for most clonotypes. Because the same donors could not be followed over many years, conclusions were based on cross-sectional statistical analysis. Compared with coincidental sharing between unrelated individuals, an excess of low generation-probability sequences was observed among out-of-frame TCR alpha sequences shared between twins. Out-of-frame TCR alpha sharing in monozygotic twins was systematically underestimated by recombination models, whereas sharing between unrelated individuals was in agreement with the recombination models.

Every donor in the study was a healthy Caucasian. The twin cohort consisted of three pairs of female monozygotic twins, all aged about 18 to 30 years. The RNA used for TCR libraries was isolated from peripheral blood mononuclear cells. Library generation was performed with 5' RACE. The instrument given in TCRdb is Illumina HiSeq 2000. Template switching introduced a universal primer binding site; the final cDNA contained a unique molecular identifier, enabling accurate counting of TCR cDNA molecules. Specific primers in the conserved constant-segment region were used to synthesize first-strand cDNA for the TCR alpha and beta chains. To control for contamination, every cDNA library was double barcoded, receiving both a SMART-Mk sample barcode and Illumina barcodes. TruSeq adapter sequences and Illumina sample barcodes were added in two successive PCR steps. TCR alpha and beta cDNA libraries were sequenced on the Illumina HiSeq platform with custom primers. In the authors' own workflow: MiGEC processed the raw reads to extract unique molecular identifiers, while MiXCR was used to determine the CDR3 positions. Recombination models were inferred per individual with the repgenHMM and IGoR tools using an EM algorithm. Shared clonotype analysis was performed with the tcR package in R, normalizing sharing by the product of cloneset sizes. Out-of-frame nonproductive sequences were analyzed to study raw recombination free of thymic and clonal selection effects. TCRdb cleaned the public reads at Q25 with fastp, built clones with MiXCR and kept in-frame beta chains. Rows merge per CDR3 protein into single entries with the most common DNA and genes. For this entry, the V and J calls and clone size follow TCRdb and not the study's own pipeline. In this sample the table shows 690,000 or so distinct CDR3 sequences, 8.5% to 9.5% of which occur a single time. The biggest ten clones account for around 0.98% of the sample.

The CDR3, cysteine through phenylalanine, is 15 amino acids long. This entry keeps only the CDR3 DNA: 45 bases, framed from base 1. In the germline V gene, CDR1 corresponds to SGHAT and CDR2 to FQNNGV. Trimming costs V 5 bases and J 8 bases, and their ends lie 19 bases apart. With regard to this clonotype: Its specific antigen is unknown. No clone much larger than this one lies a single base away; base qualities are absent.

These same records also appear under a second study, on yellow fever vaccine responses in identical twins. As noted in the second study: The authors reported that the T cell response to vaccination in identical twins appeared partly convergent and partly personalized. The study precisely tracked vaccine-responding T cell clones in identical twins.

This receptor chain uses TRBV11-2 and TRBJ2-1, with the D gene call left open. The sequenced sample was PBMCs. This clonotype was sampled from a woman aged 18-29 years in good health. DNA sequence: TGTGCCAGCAGCCCGATACAAGGCCGAATGGATGAGCAGTTCTTC. The resulting protein is CASSPIQGRMDEQFF.